This T cell receptor beta chain was observed in a study of blood T cell repertoires in COVID-19. The authors' processing: Using reference gene primer amplification, nucleated cell counts were estimated. Produced via immunoSEQ multiplex PCR; TCRdb's table is partial and in-frame only. That table gives V, J and clone size, and the DNA gave D and trimming. This sample has hundreds of thousands of clones, with 75% to 90% found just once. Cohort assignment relied on participant-reported clinical history. The germline CDR1 and CDR2 sequences are GTSNPN and SVGIG (reference sequence). With 2 bases removed from V and 10 bases from J, the gap between germline ends came to 8 bases. CDR3 size: 11 residues.

The source material was PBMCs or T cells enriched from blood (not recorded which). The sequence was obtained from a man between 50 and 59 years old who had been exposed to COVID-19. The J gene is TRBJ1-4, the V gene TRBV30, with D tentatively TRBD1 (5 bases). CDR3 sequence (DNA): TGTGCCTGGAGTTGGGGCGGAAAACTGTTTTTT. Amino acid sequence: CAWSWGGKLFF.